The rows below give T cell receptor beta chains drawn from one sample of a study of shared clonotypes between healthy human individuals. Using immunoSEQ multiplex PCR, the repertoire was profiled, and TCRdb retains in-frame clones only, with some absent. Here the sample spans about 2.4 million clones, roughly 93% being singletons. Sequenced: naive CD4+ T cells from PBMCs. These receptors were collected from a man between 18 and 35 years old in good health. Some clones in this sample may be carry-over from other donors' samples. Each CDR3 is given without its conserved first and last residue. The D gene is left open where the match is weak. For some rows the clone size is stated as once, few or many, or as a class when expanded; others skip it.

cdr3_aa,j_call,v_call,clone_size,d_call
ASSRTAPNEKLF,TRBJ1-4,TRBV18,NA,NA
ASRAAGGTDTQY,TRBJ2-3,TRBV18,NA,NA
ASSTAPRAFGGNTIY,TRBJ1-3,TRBV28,NA,NA
ASSLEYSRETQY,TRBJ2-5,TRBV11-2,once,NA
ASSIAPGSIDTQY,TRBJ2-3,TRBV19,NA,NA
ASRPREVSTDTQY,TRBJ2-3,TRBV7-9,NA,TRBD2
ASSQDRASTQY,TRBJ2-3,TRBV4-2,NA,NA
ASSLAGLAGGVNEQF,TRBJ2-1,TRBV5-1,NA,TRBD2
ASKGGKGATNEKLF,TRBJ1-4,TRBV28,NA,NA
ASSQQTGTEAF,TRBJ1-1,TRBV11-2,NA,NA
ASSPGQSSTDTQY,TRBJ2-3,TRBV11-3,NA,TRBD1
ASSYPNTNEQF,TRBJ2-1,TRBV6-5,NA,NA
AISTTSGRANTGELF,TRBJ2-2,TRBV10-3,NA,TRBD2
ASSFGSATDTQY,TRBJ2-3,TRBV7-3,NA,NA
ASSSTLAGGKNNEQF,TRBJ2-1,TRBV18,NA,TRBD2
ASSLGGRGEKLF,TRBJ1-4,TRBV5-5,NA,NA
ASGLASPGLAGGWAAETQY,TRBJ2-5,TRBV12-5,NA,TRBD2
ASSLLRGYEQY,TRBJ2-7,TRBV5-1,NA,NA
ASSQDWGNSGNTIY,TRBJ1-3,TRBV14,NA,NA
ARNRDSTNTGELF,TRBJ2-2,TRBV23-1,NA,TRBD1
ASSVRVREKLF,TRBJ1-4,TRBV28,NA,NA
ASSLGGSNQPQH,TRBJ1-5,TRBV28,few,NA
ASSSGPGANEQF,TRBJ2-1,TRBV5-1,NA,NA
ASSLRGQGPYSPLH,TRBJ1-6,TRBV7-9,NA,TRBD1
ASSVGTDSEAF,TRBJ1-1,TRBV9,NA,NA
AWSVRFRGITEAF,TRBJ1-1,TRBV30,NA,NA
ASSLGQAPPEQY,TRBJ2-7,TRBV5-1,NA,NA
ASSRQQGMREKLF,TRBJ1-4,TRBV7-6,NA,NA
ASSPGSSSSYEQY,TRBJ2-7,TRBV9,once,NA
ASSLEVGTGYNEQF,TRBJ2-1,TRBV5-6,NA,TRBD1
ASSQEWTWGMGTQY,TRBJ2-5,TRBV14,NA,NA